This entry describes one T cell receptor (beta chain). Antigen: not known. Deletions cut 5 bases from V and 4 bases from J, with 12 bases between. CDR1 and CDR2 (germline): SGHNT, YENEEA. The CDR3 contains 14 residues. Vbeta (60) and Jbeta (13) primers were used in the PCR. The method was immunoSEQ multiplex PCR; TCRdb's version includes in-frame clones alone and lacks a portion of them. Of around 150,000 clones detected, around 81% appear once; the ten largest clones hold about 2.8%. The record originates from a study of cytomegalovirus exposure and HLA in healthy donors. Regarding the study as a whole: Association with HLA alleles at 0.05 false discovery rate was found for 16,951 TCR beta sequences in a later analysis. The HLA-A and HLA-B alleles of most subjects were reportedly predicted accurately from TCR beta sequences.

The receptor was derived from a male donor in good health and CMV-seronegative. Source material: PBMCs. This chain connects TRBV11-3 to TRBJ2-1, with D perhaps matching TRBD1 (6 bases). The DNA of the CDR3 is TGTGCCAGCAGCGGGGGACAAGGGTACAATGAGCAGTTCTTC. Protein: CASSGGQGYNEQFF.